A single sample gave rise to the 17 T cell receptor beta chains below, sequenced in a study of control samples from healthy donors and cancer patients. Clones were sequenced by immunoSEQ multiplex PCR, and TCRdb holds only the in-frame ones, with some missing. The sample yields about 100,000 clones, around 89% seen once. The sample taken for sequencing was blood. Every receptor here comes from a man between 25 and 39 years old in good health.

The chain has TRBV12-5 and TRBJ2-2; 12 nucleotides match TRBD2. The CDR3 extends over 16 amino acids. With 5 bases clipped from V and 5 bases from J, the junction kept 6 bases outside the gene matches. CDR1 LGHNT and CDR2 FRNRAP come from the germline V gene. The DNA of the CDR3 is TGTGCTAGTGGTCATTCCGGGACTAGCGGGACCGGGGAGCTGTTTTTT. It encodes CASGHSGTSGTGELFF.

The CDR3 coding sequence is TGTGCCAGCAGCCCGAGGGGGAAGAACACTGAAGCTTTCTTT. This codes for CASSPRGKNTEAFF. The genes are TRBV4-2 and TRBJ1-1; possibly TRBD1 for D (6 bases). V was cut by 4 bases and J by 1 base, with 10 bases left in between. The CDR3 extends over 14 amino acids. Germline CDR1 and CDR2: LGHNA and YNFKEQ.

The rearrangement joins TRBV20-1 to TRBJ1-2; D gene ambiguous. The CDR3 totals 11 residues. Germline-derived CDR1 and CDR2 are DFQATT and SNEGSKA (reference sequence). V gave up 6 bases and J gave up 8 bases, with 13 bases separating them. In nucleotides, the CDR3 is TGCAGTGCCCGTCGGGAGAAAGGCTACACCTTC. It encodes CSARREKGYTF.

The CDR3 protein is CTSSQGGTADQPQHF. The CDR3 DNA reads as TGCACCAGCAGCCAAGGCGGGACAGCGGATCAGCCCCAGCATTTT. The chain couples TRBV1 to TRBJ1-5; the table's D call, TRBD1, has no DNA check behind it. TRBV1 is a recognized pseudogene. CDR3 length equals 15 residues.

The rearrangement uses TRBV3-1 (or the pseudogene TRBV3-2) and TRBJ2-7; possibly TRBD2 for D (6 bases). Germline V gene lookup returns CDR1 LGHDT and CDR2 YNNKEL (reference sequence). Trimming shortened V by 4 bases and J by 2 bases, and 21 bases separated the two germline ends. CDR3 size: 17 residues. CDR3 amino acids: CASSPTGVLPITYEQYF. The CDR3 bases are TGTGCCAGCAGCCCAACGGGAGTGCTCCCAATAACCTACGAGCAGTACTTC.

The rearrangement joins TRBV7-2 to TRBJ1-5; D may be TRBD1 (5 bases). The V gene lost 3 bases and the J gene lost 3 bases, with 15 bases spanning the gap. CDR1 is SGHTA and CDR2 is FQGNSA in the germline V gene. The CDR3 runs 16 residues. CDR3 loop: CASSLLGARDNQPQHF. The CDR3 region has the DNA TGTGCCAGCAGCTTGTTAGGGGCCAGAGACAATCAGCCCCAGCATTTT.

About this clone: Other nucleotide sequences in the sample specify the same CDR3. The chain combines TRBV7-2 with TRBJ2-7, with unresolved D. The CDR3 spans 12 residues. V shed 5 bases and J shed 1 base, with 6 bases lying between them. Germline values: CDR1 SGHTA, CDR2 FQGNSA. The CDR3 region is CASSGDSYEQYF. The CDR3 nucleotides are TGTGCCAGCAGCGGTGATTCCTACGAGCAGTACTTC.

V is TRBV4-1 and J is TRBJ1-5; D is uncertain. Trimming left V 2 bases short and J 4 bases short, with 6 bases between. The CDR3 extends over 13 amino acids. From germline, CDR1 is MGHRA and CDR2 YSYEKL. The CDR3 bases are TGCGCCAGCAGCCAACAGAGAAATCAGCCCCAGCATTTT. This encodes CASSQQRNQPQHF.

This clone has a single count. The chain employs TRBV7-6 and TRBJ1-5, with 7 bases fitting TRBD1. The V and J ends lost 5 bases and 3 bases, in that order; junction bases with no gene match: 4. This CDR3 spans 14 amino acids. Germline assignment: CDR1 SGHVS and CDR2 FNYEAQ. The CDR3 DNA is TGTGCCAGCAGCCTTACAGGGGACAATCAGCCCCAGCATTTT. Translated: CASSLTGDNQPQHF.

The V call is TRBV6-4, the J call TRBJ2-3; D might be TRBD1 (6 bases). The CDR3 has 14 amino acids. CDR1 is MRHNA and CDR2 is SNTAGT in the germline V gene. Trimming removed 6 bases from V and 4 bases from J, with 14 bases in between. The CDR3 spells CASSKQGTPDTQYF. DNA for the CDR3: TGTGCCAGCAGCAAACAGGGAACCCCAGATACGCAGTATTTT.

CDR3 coding DNA: TGTGCCAGCAGCCAAAACCCAACTAATGAAAAACTGTTTTTT. Amino acid sequence: CASSQNPTNEKLFF. This rearrangement joins TRBV3-1 (or the pseudogene TRBV3-2) to TRBJ1-4; D unresolved. Trimming removed 2 bases from V and 0 bases from J, with 4 bases in between. Germline loops: CDR1 LGHDT, CDR2 YNNKEL (reference sequence). This CDR3 spans 14 amino acids.

This chain joins TRBV11-2 and TRBJ2-1; 8 positions agree with TRBD2. In germline, CDR1 is SGHAT, CDR2 FQNNGV. The V segment lost 1 base and the J segment 9 bases; nucleotides outside the gene matches: 5. This CDR3 is built from 14 residues. CDR3 nucleotide sequence: TGTGCCAGCAGCTTAGCGGGAGGGCCGAGTGAGCAGTTCTTC. This gives the protein CASSLAGGPSEQFF.

The chain is built from TRBV21-1 and TRBJ1-1; TRBD1 is the table's D call and was not checked against the DNA. TRBV21-1 is a recognized pseudogene. This CDR3 comprises 15 residues. CDR3 loop: CASTRDVVGGTEAFF. For the CDR3, the DNA is TGTGCCAGCACCAGGGACGTAGTAGGGGGCACTGAAGCTTTCTTT.

The chain has TRBV5-1 and TRBJ1-1; tentative D call: TRBD1 (6 bases). CDR1 is SGHRS, CDR2 YFSETQ, per germline. The V and J ends lost 3 bases and 1 base respectively, with 7 bases between them. The CDR3 totals 13 residues. The DNA for the CDR3 is TGCGCCAGCAGCTGGGACACGAACACTGAAGCTTTCTTT. It translates to CASSWDTNTEAFF.

The genes are TRBV15 and TRBJ1-5; TRBD1 matches at 8 bases. Trimming cost V 5 bases and J 5 bases; bases outside gene matches: 5. In germline, CDR1 is LNHNV, CDR2 YYDKDF (reference sequence). The CDR3 extends over 14 amino acids. CDR3 bases: TGTGCCACCAGCTCTCGACAGGGGTATCAGCCCCAGCATTTT. This encodes CATSSRQGYQPQHF. Full variable domain (rest looked up from reference TRBV15 and TRBJ1-5): DAMVIQNPRYQVTQFGKPVTLSCSQTLNHNVMYWYQQKSSQAPKLLFHYYDKDFNNEADTPDNFQSRRPNTSFCFLDIRSPGLGDTAMYLCATSSRQGYQPQHFGDGTRLSIL.

J is TRBJ1-2 and V is TRBV7-9, with D maybe TRBD1 (5 bases). The germline V gene has CDR1 SEHNR and CDR2 FQNEAQ (reference sequence). This CDR3 spans 14 amino acids. V dropped 5 bases and J dropped 0 bases, with 10 bases sitting between them. CDR3 sequence (DNA): TGTGCCAGCAGCCTACGGGACCCTAACTATGGCTACACCTTC. This codes for CASSLRDPNYGYTF.

V usage is TRBV18 and J usage is TRBJ2-5; TRBD1 matches 7 bases. Trimming cost V 9 bases and J 4 bases; bases outside gene matches: 8. The CDR3 covers 13 residues. Germline CDR1 KGHSH, CDR2 LQKENI. The CDR3 reads CASHRQGGETQYF. The CDR3, as DNA: TGTGCCAGTCACAGACAGGGTGGAGAGACCCAGTACTTC.